Following are 28 T cell receptor beta chains from one sample sequenced in a study of blood T cells in healthy people across ages. The second PCR ran about 7 to 12 cycles with a sample-barcoded 5' primer and J-beta primers. Each CDR3 protein gets one entry after TCRdb re-called the 5' RACE reads with MiXCR. Of about 1.6 million distinct CDR3 sequences in the sample, about 31% are singletons; the top ten hold approximately 10%. Sequenced sample: blood. The receptors come from a woman between 25 and 40 years old in good health.

Comment on this clonotype: This could be a read error, since a much larger clone is one nucleotide away. V usage is TRBV29-1 and J usage is TRBJ2-7; 9 bases line up with TRBD2. The CDR3 is 14 residues long. The V and J ends lost 6 bases and 8 bases, in that order; junction bases with no gene match: 14. Germline CDR1 reads SQVTM; CDR2 reads ANQGSEA. CDR3 nucleotides: TGCAGCGTAGGAGCGGGAGGCGGGGTCAACAAGCAGTACTTC. It specifies CSVGAGGGVNKQYF.

This clonotype was observed a few times. This chain connects TRBV3-1 to TRBJ2-5; no definite D call. This CDR3 has 13 residues. V gave up 8 bases and J gave up 2 bases, with 12 bases separating them. Germline CDR1 is LGHDT and CDR2 is YNNKEL (reference sequence). The CDR3 is CASAGMLQETQYF. The CDR3 bases are TGTGCCAGCGCAGGAATGTTACAAGAGACCCAGTACTTC.

The V call is TRBV27, the J call TRBJ2-3; 7 bases are a match to TRBD2. J lost 2 bases, V lost 3 bases, and 5 bases had no gene match. Germline V gene sequence: CDR1 MNHEY, CDR2 SMNVEV (reference sequence). This CDR3 region has 15 residues. The CDR3, as DNA: TGTGCCAGCAGTTTTGTCCTAGCGGACACAGATACGCAGTATTTT. Its protein is CASSFVLADTDTQYF.

This rearrangement joins TRBV7-9 to TRBJ2-3, with 7 bases lining up with TRBD2. Germline assignment: CDR1 SEHNR and CDR2 FQNEAQ (reference sequence). The CDR3 has 18 amino acids. Losses at the gene ends were 5 bases for V and 2 bases for J; bases not matched to a gene: 16. The CDR3 loop is CASSLGQTGGPNTDTQYF. The CDR3 coding sequence is TGTGCCAGCAGCCTCGGACAAACGGGAGGCCCAAACACAGATACGCAGTATTTT.

As DNA, the CDR3 is TGTGCCAGCAGCCGTTCCAGGGGGCAAGAGACCCAGTTCTTC. Residues: CASSRSRGQETQFF. V gene TRBV11-2 combines with J gene TRBJ2-5, with TRBD1 matching over 8 bases. TRBJ2-1 explains the end of the DNA better; the J call may be wrong. CDR1 is SGHAT and CDR2 is FQNNGV in the germline V gene. This CDR3 region has 14 residues.

In the case of this clonotype: A much larger clone sits a single nucleotide away, making a read error possible. V is TRBV29-1 and J is TRBJ2-7; D remains unclear. The J call may be incorrect, as the DNA end agrees better with TRBJ2-5. The CDR3 consists of 11 residues. The germline V gene encodes CDR1 SQVTM and CDR2 ANQGSEA. CDR3 in amino acids: CSVDIWRTQYF. The CDR3, as DNA: TGCAGCGTTGATATATGGAGGACCCAGTACTTC.

The sample holds a few counts of this clonotype. The chain has TRBV5-6 and TRBJ1-2; the D is unclear. With 1 base removed from V and 2 bases from J, the gap between germline ends came to 9 bases. The CDR3 sequence is 14 residues long. Per the germline V gene, CDR1 is SGHDT and CDR2 is YYEEEE. CDR3: CASSLPSLNYGYTF. CDR3 bases: TGTGCCAGCAGCTTGCCCTCGCTCAACTATGGCTACACCTTC.

This clonotype was observed a handful of times. The rearrangement uses TRBV29-1 and TRBJ2-5, with 7 bases lining up with TRBD1. The junction had 10 bases not matched to a gene; V was cut back by 5 bases and J by 1 base. This CDR3 is built from 15 residues. Germline CDR1 SQVTM, CDR2 ANQGSEA. The CDR3, as DNA: TGCAGCGTTTCCCGAACCGGGACAGTCCAAGAGACCCAGTACTTC. This gives the protein CSVSRTGTVQETQYF.

About this clonotype: A junction boundary mismatches the germline segment, possibly from a read error. The chain combines TRBV7-9 with TRBJ1-4; D is unresolved. The CDR3 is 15 amino acids. The germline gives CDR1 SEHNR, CDR2 FQNEAQ (reference sequence). CDR3 in amino acids: CASSLGGRTSEKLFF. DNA for the CDR3: TGTGCCAGCAGCTTAGGAGGGAGGACTAGTGAAAAACTGTTTTTT.

Comment on this clonotype: Being one base from a much bigger clone, this may be a read error. The V gene is TRBV4-1, the J gene TRBJ2-1; no definite D call. V lost 0 bases, J lost 7 bases, and 13 bases lay in between. Germline V gene data show CDR1 as MGHRA and CDR2 as YSYEKL. This CDR3 spans 15 amino acids. DNA for the CDR3: TGCGCCAGCAGCCAAGATGGGCAGGAAAGGAATGAGCAGTTCTTC. Amino acids: CASSQDGQERNEQFF.

This clonotype was counted between two and nine times. The chain recombines TRBV6-5 with TRBJ2-2, with 9 bases that match TRBD1. From germline, CDR1 is MNHEY and CDR2 SVGAGI. Germline trimming cut 6 bases from V and 5 bases from J; bases unmatched to any gene: 7. This CDR3 region has 15 residues. The CDR3 spells CASRRGTGWTGELFF. CDR3 nucleotides: TGTGCCAGCAGACGCGGGACAGGGTGGACCGGGGAGCTGTTTTTT.

The chain couples TRBV4-1 to TRBJ1-5; the D gene is possibly TRBD1 (5 bases). Germline V CDR1 and CDR2: MGHRA, YSYEKL. The V and J ends lost 2 bases and 6 bases respectively, with 11 bases between them. The CDR3 has 14 amino acids. The CDR3, as DNA: TGCGCCAGCAGCCAAATGAGGGGAGGTCAGCCCCAGCATTTT. Protein product: CASSQMRGGQPQHF.

This clonotype was observed a handful of times. The junction departs from germline at one end; a sequencing error may be responsible. The rearrangement links TRBV15 to TRBJ2-3, with D perhaps TRBD2 (6 bases). Germline CDR1 and CDR2: LNHNV and YYDKDF (reference sequence). This CDR3 is built from 15 residues. CDR3 loop: CATSRRDGTTDTRYF. For the CDR3, the DNA is TGTGCCACCAGCAGGCGGGATGGTACCACAGATACGCGGTATTTT. The full variable domain, with the rest looked up from reference TRBV15 and TRBJ2-3, is DAMVIQNPRYQVTQFGKPVTLSCSQTLNHNVMYWYQQKSSQAPKLLFHYYDKDFNNEADTPDNFQSRRPNTSFCFLDIRSPGLGDTAMYLCATSRRDGTTDTRYFGPGTRLTVL.

In its sample, this clonotype was seen a few times. For the CDR3, the DNA is TGTGCCAGCAGCCCCTTCCTAGTTAGGGCAACAGATACGCAGTATTTT. This gives the protein CASSPFLVRATDTQYF. The V call is TRBV6-6, the J call TRBJ2-3; no clear D gene. V was clipped by 6 bases and J by 3 bases, with 19 bases between them. The CDR3 loop spans 16 amino acids. Germline assignment: CDR1 MNHNY and CDR2 SVGAGI (reference sequence).

This clonotype has only a few counts. The chain is built from TRBV20-1 and TRBJ2-7, with D possibly matching TRBD1 (6 bases). The CDR3 loop spans 12 amino acids. Germline CDR1 reads DFQATT; CDR2 reads SNEGSKA (reference sequence). Trimming took 3 bases from V and 12 from J, leaving 18 bases between them. CDR3 protein: CSARGHPETRYF. The DNA of the CDR3 is TGCAGTGCTAGGGGACATCCGGAGACCCGGTACTTC.

There are a few counts of this clonotype. The rearrangement links TRBV3-1 to TRBJ2-1; 8 bases agree with TRBD1. The junction had 13 bases not matched to a gene; V was cut back by 3 bases and J by 0 bases. CDR1 is LGHDT and CDR2 is YNNKEL in the germline V gene (reference sequence). The CDR3 consists of 19 residues. The CDR3 loop reads CASSHRNRGAGDSYNEQFF. CDR3 DNA sequence: TGTGCCAGCAGCCATCGGAACAGGGGGGCAGGGGACTCCTACAATGAGCAGTTCTTC.

The rearrangement joins TRBV4-1 to TRBJ2-1; the D gene is possibly TRBD1 (6 bases). The CDR3 has 15 amino acids. Germline loops: CDR1 MGHRA, CDR2 YSYEKL. V lost 0 bases and J 6 bases, leaving 12 bases between the germline ends. This chain's CDR3 is CASSQEHRQANEQFF. As DNA, the CDR3 is TGCGCCAGCAGCCAAGAACACCGACAGGCCAATGAGCAGTTCTTC.

The chain carries TRBV11-2 and TRBJ2-1; TRBD2 matches at 7 bases. CDR3 length equals 16 residues. V was clipped by 4 bases and J by 3 bases; unmatched bases: 9. From germline, CDR1 is SGHAT and CDR2 FQNNGV. The CDR3 DNA follows: TGTGCCAGCAGCTCTCTTCTAGCGGAGAACTACAATGAGCAGTTCTTC. As protein: CASSSLLAENYNEQFF.

The V call is TRBV2, the J call TRBJ2-1; perhaps TRBD2 as D (5 bases). V was clipped by 8 bases and J by 3 bases, with 11 bases between them. Germline V gene data show CDR1 as SNHLY and CDR2 as FYNNEI. CDR3 length: 13 residues. CDR3 DNA sequence: TGTGCCAGCGGTTCGGGGATCTACAATGAGCAGTTCTTC. Encoded protein: CASGSGIYNEQFF.

This clonotype has more than one count but fewer than ten. The chain employs TRBV7-3 and TRBJ1-2; 10 bases match TRBD1. V was pared by 4 bases and J by 6 bases, with 5 bases of the junction left unmatched. Germline values: CDR1 SGHTA, CDR2 FQGTGA. The CDR3 totals 14 residues. CDR3 sequence (DNA): TGTGCCAGCAGCTCGGCCGGGACAGGGGATGGCTACACCTTC. Translating it yields CASSSAGTGDGYTF. Full variable domain (outside the CDR3, taken from reference TRBV7-3 and TRBJ1-2): GAGVSQTPSNKVTEKGKYVELRCDPISGHTALYWYRQSLGQGPEFLIYFQGTGAADDSGLPNDRFFAVRPEGSVSTLKIQRTERGDSAVYLCASSSAGTGDGYTFGSGTRLTVV.

There are many counts of this clonotype. The V call is TRBV6-1, the J call TRBJ2-1; no clear D gene. V dropped 0 bases and J dropped 3 bases, with 9 bases sitting between them. The CDR3 is 15 residues long. Looked up from germline, CDR1 is MNHNS and CDR2 is SASEGT. The CDR3 DNA follows: TGTGCCAGCAGTGAAGCGGCAGCTGACTACAATGAGCAGTTCTTC. Translating it yields CASSEAAADYNEQFF.

For this clonotype: One junction end disagrees with the germline gene, perhaps due to a read error. The chain is built from TRBV12-3 or TRBV12-4 and TRBJ1-1; tentatively, D is TRBD1 (6 bases). This CDR3 has 12 residues. The CDR3 DNA reads as TGTGCCTGCAGTCTTCAGGGGATTGAAGCTTTCTTT. Its translation: CACSLQGIEAFF.

About this clonotype itself: It may be a read error: a sequence one base away is much more abundant. The genes are TRBV6-2 or TRBV6-3 and TRBJ2-1; TRBD2 matches 11 bases. The CDR3 runs 16 residues. The V segment lost 2 bases and the J segment 0 bases; nucleotides outside the gene matches: 0. Germline-derived CDR1 and CDR2 are MNHEY and SVGEGT. As DNA, the CDR3 is TGTGCCAGCAGTTACCTAGCGGGGGGCTCCTACAATGAGCAGTTCTTC. Translation: CASSYLAGGSYNEQFF.

The gene calls are TRBV27 and TRBJ2-4; tentatively, D is TRBD1 (6 bases). V lost 3 bases and J 7 bases, leaving 13 bases between the germline ends. Germline V CDR1 and CDR2: MNHEY, SMNVEV (reference sequence). The CDR3 loop spans 14 amino acids. CDR3 protein: CASSLTGPWNIQYF. CDR3 nucleotide sequence: TGTGCCAGCAGTTTGACAGGTCCGTGGAACATTCAGTACTTC.

This clonotype showed up many times. The rearrangement uses TRBV20-1 and TRBJ2-7, with D maybe TRBD2 (5 bases). This CDR3 has 12 residues. Looked up from germline, CDR1 is DFQATT and CDR2 is SNEGSKA (reference sequence). The CDR3 spells CSAEGGSYEQYF. The CDR3 DNA reads TGCAGCGCCGAGGGCGGCTCCTACGAGCAGTACTTC.

The chain joins TRBV9 to TRBJ1-1, with 8 bases that match TRBD1. The V segment lost 5 bases and the J segment 4 bases; nucleotides outside the gene matches: 10. The CDR3 runs to 15 residues. Germline V lookup: CDR1 SGDLS, CDR2 YYNGEE. DNA for the CDR3: TGTGCCAGCAGGGCCGGGACAGGAGCCAGCACTGAAGCTTTCTTT. This translates into CASRAGTGASTEAFF.

This chain connects TRBV9 to TRBJ2-3; TRBD2 agrees at 10 bases. The V gene's germline CDR1 is SGDLS and CDR2 YYNGEE. The CDR3 has 17 amino acids. The J segment lost 3 bases and the V segment lost 2 bases, leaving 9 bases of the junction unmatched. The CDR3 sequence is CASSVELAGRATDTQYF. In DNA, the CDR3 is TGTGCCAGCAGCGTCGAACTAGCGGGAAGAGCGACAGATACGCAGTATTTT.

The chain is built from TRBV7-8 and TRBJ1-1; the match to TRBD1 covers 7 bases. With 3 bases clipped from V and 6 bases from J, the junction kept 7 bases outside the gene matches. CDR3 size: 14 residues. CDR1 is SGHVS and CDR2 is FQNEAQ in the germline V gene. This chain's CDR3 is CASSFDRVDSEAFF. The CDR3 DNA is TGTGCCAGCAGCTTCGACAGGGTGGACTCTGAAGCTTTCTTT.